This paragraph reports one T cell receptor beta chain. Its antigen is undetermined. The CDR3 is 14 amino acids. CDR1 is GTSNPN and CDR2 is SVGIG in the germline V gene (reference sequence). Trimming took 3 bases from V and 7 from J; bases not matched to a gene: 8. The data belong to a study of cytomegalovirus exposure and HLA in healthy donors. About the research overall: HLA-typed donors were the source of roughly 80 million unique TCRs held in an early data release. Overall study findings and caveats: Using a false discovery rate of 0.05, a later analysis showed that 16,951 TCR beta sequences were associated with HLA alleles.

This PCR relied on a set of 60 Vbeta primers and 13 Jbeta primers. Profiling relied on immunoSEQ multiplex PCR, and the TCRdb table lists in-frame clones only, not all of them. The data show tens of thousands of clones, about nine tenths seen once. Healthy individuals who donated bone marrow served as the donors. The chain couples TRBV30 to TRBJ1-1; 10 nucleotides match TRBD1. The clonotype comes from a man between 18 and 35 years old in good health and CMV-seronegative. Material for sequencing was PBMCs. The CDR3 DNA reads TGTGCCTGGAGAGACCGTGGACAGGGGGGTGAAGCTTTCTTT. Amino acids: CAWRDRGQGGEAFF.